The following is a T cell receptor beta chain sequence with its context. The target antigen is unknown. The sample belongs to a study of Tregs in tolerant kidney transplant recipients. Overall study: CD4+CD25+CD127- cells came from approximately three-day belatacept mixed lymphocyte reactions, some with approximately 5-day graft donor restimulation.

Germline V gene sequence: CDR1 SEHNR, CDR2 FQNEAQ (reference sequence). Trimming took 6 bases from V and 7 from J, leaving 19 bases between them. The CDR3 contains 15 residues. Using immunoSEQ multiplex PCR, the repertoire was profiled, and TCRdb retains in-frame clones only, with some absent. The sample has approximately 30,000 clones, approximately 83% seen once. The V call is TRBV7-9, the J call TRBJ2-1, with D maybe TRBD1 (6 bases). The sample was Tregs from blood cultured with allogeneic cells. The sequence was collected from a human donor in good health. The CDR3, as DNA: TGTGCCAGCAGTGGAAAGGGGGTCTTGGGAAATGAGCAGTTCTTC. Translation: CASSGKGVLGNEQFF.